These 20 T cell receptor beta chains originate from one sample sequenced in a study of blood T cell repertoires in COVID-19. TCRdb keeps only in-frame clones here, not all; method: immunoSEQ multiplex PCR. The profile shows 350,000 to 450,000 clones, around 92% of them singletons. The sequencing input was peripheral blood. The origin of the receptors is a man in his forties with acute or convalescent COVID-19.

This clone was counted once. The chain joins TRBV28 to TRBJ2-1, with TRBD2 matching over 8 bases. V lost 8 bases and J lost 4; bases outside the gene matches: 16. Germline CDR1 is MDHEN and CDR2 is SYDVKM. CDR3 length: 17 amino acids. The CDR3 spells CASSPPRGGPLYNEQFF. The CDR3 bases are TGTGCCAGCTCCCCCCCCCGCGGGGGGCCGTTATACAATGAGCAGTTCTTC.

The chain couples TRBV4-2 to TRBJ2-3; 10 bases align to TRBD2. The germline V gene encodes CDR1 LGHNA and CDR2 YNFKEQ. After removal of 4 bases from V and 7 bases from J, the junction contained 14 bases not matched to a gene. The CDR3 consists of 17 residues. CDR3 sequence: CASSPGAGGNGLYTQYF. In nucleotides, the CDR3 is TGTGCCAGCAGCCCCGGAGCGGGAGGGAACGGTTTATATACGCAGTATTTT.

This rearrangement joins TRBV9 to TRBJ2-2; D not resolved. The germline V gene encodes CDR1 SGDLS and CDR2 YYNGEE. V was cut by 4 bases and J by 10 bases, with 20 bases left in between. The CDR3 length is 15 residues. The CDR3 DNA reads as TGTGCCAGCAGCAGCTCGGGTTCCGAGTTAGAGGAGCTGTTTTTT. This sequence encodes CASSSSGSELEELFF.

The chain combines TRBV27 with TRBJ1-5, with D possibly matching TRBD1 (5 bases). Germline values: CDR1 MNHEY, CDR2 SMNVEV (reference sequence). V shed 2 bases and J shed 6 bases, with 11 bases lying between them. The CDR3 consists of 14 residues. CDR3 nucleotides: TGTGCCAGCAGTTTAGGCAGGGTTAGTCAGCCCCAGCATTTT. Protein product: CASSLGRVSQPQHF.

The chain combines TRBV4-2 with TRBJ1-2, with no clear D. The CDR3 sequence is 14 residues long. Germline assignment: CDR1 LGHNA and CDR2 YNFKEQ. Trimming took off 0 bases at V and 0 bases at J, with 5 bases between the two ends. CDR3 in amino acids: CASSQDPSNYGYTF. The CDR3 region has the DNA TGTGCCAGCAGCCAAGATCCGTCTAACTATGGCTACACCTTC.

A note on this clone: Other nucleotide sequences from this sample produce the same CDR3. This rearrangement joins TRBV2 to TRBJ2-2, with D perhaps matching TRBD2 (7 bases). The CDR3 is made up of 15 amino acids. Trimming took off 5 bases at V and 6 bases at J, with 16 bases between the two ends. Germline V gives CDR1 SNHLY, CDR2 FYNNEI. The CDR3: CASSHGGGRAGELFF. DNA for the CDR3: TGTGCCAGCAGTCATGGAGGGGGGAGGGCCGGGGAGCTGTTTTTT.

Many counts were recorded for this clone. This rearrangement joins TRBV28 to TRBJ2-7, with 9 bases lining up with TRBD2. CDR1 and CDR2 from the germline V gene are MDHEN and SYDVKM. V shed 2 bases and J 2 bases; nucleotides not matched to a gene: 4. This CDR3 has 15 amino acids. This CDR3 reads CASSLLAGNPYEQYF. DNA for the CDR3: TGTGCCAGCAGTTTACTAGCGGGAAACCCCTACGAGCAGTACTTC.

The CDR3 spells CAWSVQPRLNYGYTF. Here the CDR3 DNA reads TGTGCCTGGAGTGTACAACCGCGGCTTAACTATGGCTACACCTTC. The chain combines TRBV30 with TRBJ1-2; no definite D call. The germline V gene has CDR1 GTSNPN and CDR2 SVGIG (reference sequence). The length of the CDR3 is 15 residues. V lost 0 bases and J 1 base, leaving 12 bases between the germline ends.

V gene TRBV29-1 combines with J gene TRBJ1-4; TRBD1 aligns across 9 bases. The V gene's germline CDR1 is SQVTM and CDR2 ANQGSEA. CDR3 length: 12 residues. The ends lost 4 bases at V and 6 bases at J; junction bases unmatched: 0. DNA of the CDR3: TGCAGCGTTGGACAGGGGGATGAAAAACTGTTTTTT. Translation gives CSVGQGDEKLFF.

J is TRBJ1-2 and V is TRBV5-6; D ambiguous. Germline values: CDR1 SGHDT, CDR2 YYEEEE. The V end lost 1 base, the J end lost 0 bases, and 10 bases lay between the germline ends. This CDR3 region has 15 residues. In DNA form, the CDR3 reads TGTGCCAGCAGCTTGAAGTGGTCGGCTAACTATGGCTACACCTTC. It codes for CASSLKWSANYGYTF.

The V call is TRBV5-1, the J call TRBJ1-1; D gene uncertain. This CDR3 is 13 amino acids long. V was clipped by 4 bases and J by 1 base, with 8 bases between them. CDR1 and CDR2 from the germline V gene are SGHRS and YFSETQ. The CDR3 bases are TGCGCCAGCAGCGCCGTCGGGAACACTGAAGCTTTCTTT. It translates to CASSAVGNTEAFF.

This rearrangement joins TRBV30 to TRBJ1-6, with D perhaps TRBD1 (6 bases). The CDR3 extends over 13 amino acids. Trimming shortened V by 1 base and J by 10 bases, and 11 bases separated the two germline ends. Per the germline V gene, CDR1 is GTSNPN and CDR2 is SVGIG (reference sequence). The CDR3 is CAWSAGVGSPLHF. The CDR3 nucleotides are TGTGCCTGGAGTGCAGGGGTAGGATCACCCCTCCACTTT.

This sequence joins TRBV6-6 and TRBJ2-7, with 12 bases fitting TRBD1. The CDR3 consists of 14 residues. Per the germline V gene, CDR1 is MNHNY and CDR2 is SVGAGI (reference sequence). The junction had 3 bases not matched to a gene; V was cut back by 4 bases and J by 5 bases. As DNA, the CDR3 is TGTGCCAGCAGTTCGGGACAGGGGGCCCACGAGCAGTACTTC. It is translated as CASSSGQGAHEQYF.

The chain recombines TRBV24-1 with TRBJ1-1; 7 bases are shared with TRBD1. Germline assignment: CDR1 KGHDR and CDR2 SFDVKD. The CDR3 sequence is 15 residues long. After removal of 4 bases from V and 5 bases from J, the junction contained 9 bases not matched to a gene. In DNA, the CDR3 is TGTGCCACCAGTGACCCTCGGACAGGTGATACTGAAGCTTTCTTT. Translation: CATSDPRTGDTEAFF.

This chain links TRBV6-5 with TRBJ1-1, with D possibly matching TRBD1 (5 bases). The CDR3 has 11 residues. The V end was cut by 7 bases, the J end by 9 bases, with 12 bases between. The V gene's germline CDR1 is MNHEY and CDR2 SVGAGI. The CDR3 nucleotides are TGTGCCAGCACCGACAGATTACAAGCTTTCTTT. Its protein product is CASTDRLQAFF.

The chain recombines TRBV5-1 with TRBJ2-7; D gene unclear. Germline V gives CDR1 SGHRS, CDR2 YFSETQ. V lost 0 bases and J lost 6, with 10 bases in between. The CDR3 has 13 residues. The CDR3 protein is CASSLVVGVEQYF. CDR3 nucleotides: TGCGCCAGCAGCTTGGTAGTGGGCGTCGAGCAGTACTTC. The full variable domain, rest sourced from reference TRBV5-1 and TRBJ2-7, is KAGVTQTPRYLIKTRGQQVTLSCSPISGHRSVSWYQQTPGQGLQFLFEYFSETQRNKGNFPGRFSGRQFSNSRSEMNVSTLELGDSALYLCASSLVVGVEQYFGPGTRLTVT.

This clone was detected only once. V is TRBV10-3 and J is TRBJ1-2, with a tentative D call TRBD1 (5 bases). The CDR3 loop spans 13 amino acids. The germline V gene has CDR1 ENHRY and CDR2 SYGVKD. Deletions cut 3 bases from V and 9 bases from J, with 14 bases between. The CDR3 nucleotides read TGTGCCATCAGTGATTCCCCAGGGTACAGCTACACCTTC. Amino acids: CAISDSPGYSYTF.

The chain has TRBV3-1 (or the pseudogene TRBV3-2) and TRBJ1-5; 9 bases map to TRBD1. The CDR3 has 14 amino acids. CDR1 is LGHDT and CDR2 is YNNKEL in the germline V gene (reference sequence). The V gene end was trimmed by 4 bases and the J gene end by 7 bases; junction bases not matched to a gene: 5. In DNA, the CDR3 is TGTGCCAGCAGCCTGGGACAGGGCGGCCAGCCCCAGCATTTT. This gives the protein CASSLGQGGQPQHF.

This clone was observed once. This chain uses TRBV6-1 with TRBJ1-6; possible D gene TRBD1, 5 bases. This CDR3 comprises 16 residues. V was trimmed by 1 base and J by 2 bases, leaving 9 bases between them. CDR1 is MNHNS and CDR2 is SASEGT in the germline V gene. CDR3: CASSEVRATYNSPLHF. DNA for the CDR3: TGTGCCAGCAGTGAAGTCAGGGCGACCTATAATTCACCCCTCCACTTT.

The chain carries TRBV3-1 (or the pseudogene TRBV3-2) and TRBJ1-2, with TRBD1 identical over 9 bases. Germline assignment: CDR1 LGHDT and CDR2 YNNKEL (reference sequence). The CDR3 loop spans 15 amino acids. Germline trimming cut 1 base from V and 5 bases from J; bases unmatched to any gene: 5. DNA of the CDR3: TGTGCCAGCAGCCAAGGGCGGGGACAGGGTTATGGCTACACCTTC. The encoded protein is CASSQGRGQGYGYTF.